One sample yielded the 25 T cell receptor beta chains listed below, sequenced in a study of T cell responses to AZD1222 COVID-19 vaccine. The protocol was immunoSEQ multiplex PCR, while the TCRdb copy is restricted to in-frame clones and leaves out a portion. This table has 46,000 or so clones, about 80% appearing once. Sequencing was performed on peripheral blood, taken on day 0 of AZD1222 vaccination. The source of these receptors is an adult in good health.

The chain has TRBV19 and TRBJ1-4, with 10 positions matching TRBD1. There are 15 residues in the CDR3. Germline CDR1 reads LNHDA; CDR2 reads SQIVND (reference sequence). After removal of 5 bases from V and 4 bases from J, the junction contained 4 bases not matched to a gene. The CDR3 region has the DNA TGTGCCAGTAGTCCGAGGACAGGGGGTAATGAAAAACTGTTTTTT. Encoded protein: CASSPRTGGNEKLFF.

The rearrangement joins TRBV5-4 to TRBJ1-2, with D hard to call. The CDR3 extends over 14 amino acids. Per the germline V gene, CDR1 is SGHNT and CDR2 is YYREEE (reference sequence). Trimming left V 0 bases short and J 3 bases short, with 9 bases between. CDR3 residues: CASSLDGEHYGYTF. Written as DNA, the CDR3 is TGTGCCAGCAGCTTGGATGGGGAGCACTATGGCTACACCTTC.

The chain recombines TRBV12-2 with TRBJ2-3; the table's TRBD2 call for D was not verified on the DNA. TRBV12-2 is deemed a pseudogene. The CDR3 runs to 15 residues. The CDR3 spells CASRLVMRGEDTQYF. The CDR3, as DNA: TGTGCAAGTCGCTTAGTGATGCGGGGGGAAGATACGCAGTATTTT.

This clone was seen just once. The J gene is TRBJ1-6, the V gene TRBV10-1, with D tentatively TRBD1 (5 bases). The length of the CDR3 is 15 residues. V was trimmed by 6 bases and J by 11 bases, leaving 20 bases between them. Germline V gene data show CDR1 as WNHNN and CDR2 as SYGVQD (reference sequence). In nucleotides, the CDR3 is TGCGCCAGCAGGTGTCCGGGACCCCAGGCTCCACCCCTCCACTTT. It translates to CASRCPGPQAPPLHF.

The rearrangement joins TRBV6-2 or TRBV6-3 to TRBJ2-7; 8 bases agree with TRBD2. This CDR3 comprises 15 residues. V shed 7 bases and J 3 bases; nucleotides not matched to a gene: 11. Germline V lookup: CDR1 MNHEY, CDR2 SVGEGT. CDR3 nucleotide sequence: TGTGCCAGCACCCCGGGGCGCGGGAGGTACTACGAGCAGTACTTC. This gives the protein CASTPGRGRYYEQYF.

This clone appeared a few times. The rearrangement uses TRBV2 and TRBJ1-4; D gene ambiguous. Germline V gives CDR1 SNHLY, CDR2 FYNNEI. Trimming took 1 base from V and 0 from J, leaving 9 bases between them. This CDR3 comprises 16 residues. DNA of the CDR3: TGTGCCAGCAGTGAAGGGAAGAGTTCAACTAATGAAAAACTGTTTTTT. Translated: CASSEGKSSTNEKLFF.

Judged by abundance, this clone is medium-sized. V and J are TRBV27 and TRBJ2-3, with D tentatively TRBD1 or TRBD2 (5 bases each). Germline loops: CDR1 MNHEY, CDR2 SMNVEV (reference sequence). The CDR3 sequence is 14 residues long. V dropped 8 bases and J dropped 2 bases, with 14 bases sitting between them. In DNA form, the CDR3 reads TGTGCCAGCCGGGACCAAACTAACACAGATACGCAGTATTTT. Protein product: CASRDQTNTDTQYF.

The chain joins TRBV27 to TRBJ2-2, with D perhaps TRBD1 (6 bases). The V gene lost 5 bases and the J gene lost 4 bases, with 8 bases spanning the gap. The CDR3 runs 13 residues. Germline V lookup: CDR1 MNHEY, CDR2 SMNVEV (reference sequence). The CDR3 DNA is TGTGCCAGCAGTCTACAGGGCACCGGGGAGCTGTTTTTT. It is translated as CASSLQGTGELFF.

The genes are TRBV2 and TRBJ1-1; D unresolved. This CDR3 comprises 11 residues. In germline, CDR1 is SNHLY, CDR2 FYNNEI. Trimming pared 5 bases from V and 9 bases from J, leaving 10 bases between. The CDR3, as DNA: TGTGCCAGCAGTTTGGGAGTACAAGCTTTCTTT. This sequence encodes CASSLGVQAFF. The full variable domain, rest sourced from reference TRBV2 and TRBJ1-1, is EPEVTQTPSHQVTQMGQEVILRCVPISNHLYFYWYRQILGQKVEFLVSFYNNEISEKSEIFDDQFSVERPDGSNFTLKIRSTKLEDSAMYFCASSLGVQAFFGQGTRLTVV.

The chain uses TRBV6-1 and TRBJ1-5; 9 positions match TRBD1. V lost 4 bases, J lost 4 bases, and 8 bases stayed unmatched. The CDR3 loop spans 16 amino acids. Germline assignment: CDR1 MNHNS and CDR2 SASEGT. The CDR3 reads CASSGILQGANQPQHF. In DNA form, the CDR3 reads TGTGCCAGCAGTGGAATATTACAGGGGGCGAATCAGCCCCAGCATTTT.

The rearrangement links TRBV12-3 or TRBV12-4 to TRBJ1-1; D unclear. The CDR3 is made up of 13 amino acids. Trimming took off 3 bases at V and 1 base at J, with 6 bases between the two ends. CDR3 in amino acids: CASSFRSNTEAFF. For the CDR3, the DNA is TGTGCCAGCAGTTTTCGGTCGAACACTGAAGCTTTCTTT.

The chain carries TRBV14 and TRBJ2-3; 10 bases map to TRBD1. The CDR3 length is 17 residues. The junction had 5 bases not matched to a gene; V was cut back by 0 bases and J by 2 bases. Per germline, CDR1 SGHDN and CDR2 FVKESK. CDR3 bases: TGTGCCAGCAGCCAAGATCTGACAGGGGGCATCACAGATACGCAGTATTTT. Protein product: CASSQDLTGGITDTQYF.

This clone was seen a single time. This sequence joins TRBV6-5 and TRBJ1-5; D is perhaps TRBD1 (5 bases). Per germline, CDR1 MNHEY and CDR2 SVGAGI. V lost 6 bases and J lost 6, with 15 bases in between. The CDR3 runs 14 residues. The DNA of the CDR3 is TGTGCCAGCAGGCGGCGGGGGTTGAGTCAGCCCCAGCATTTT. Protein: CASRRRGLSQPQHF.

The V and J genes are TRBV9 and TRBJ1-4, with a possible D match to TRBD1 (5 bases). The ends were cut back, 0 bases at V and 7 bases at J, with 13 bases in the middle. Germline values: CDR1 SGDLS, CDR2 YYNGEE. CDR3 length equals 15 residues. CDR3 in amino acids: CASSVGGTKPEKLFF. In nucleotides, the CDR3 is TGTGCCAGCAGCGTAGGGGGGACCAAACCTGAAAAACTGTTTTTT.

The CDR3 region has the DNA TGTGCCAGCAGCGGCGCAGGCACCTCAACCTACGAGCAGTACTTC. As protein: CASSGAGTSTYEQYF. The chain joins TRBV6-2 or TRBV6-3 to TRBJ2-7; D gene uncertain. The germline gives CDR1 MNHEY, CDR2 SVGEGT. The V and J ends lost 6 bases and 2 bases respectively, with 17 bases between them. This CDR3 has 15 residues.

This chain joins TRBV3-1 (or the pseudogene TRBV3-2) and TRBJ2-3; tentative D call: TRBD2 (5 bases). CDR3 size: 15 residues. Trimming took 1 base from V and 4 from J, leaving 12 bases between them. Per germline, CDR1 LGHDT and CDR2 YNNKEL (reference sequence). The CDR3 is CASSQALGSADTQYF. The CDR3 DNA reads as TGTGCCAGCAGCCAAGCACTAGGGAGCGCAGATACGCAGTATTTT.

This clone was seen a few times. The rearrangement joins TRBV2 to TRBJ1-6; no firm D call. The CDR3 runs to 12 residues. V lost 6 bases and J 9 bases, leaving 9 bases between the germline ends. Per the germline V gene, CDR1 is SNHLY and CDR2 is FYNNEI. The CDR3 region has the DNA TGTGCCAGCAGCCCAATCCTTTCACCCCTCCACTTT. This codes for CASSPILSPLHF. The full variable domain, rest sourced from reference TRBV2 and TRBJ1-6, is EPEVTQTPSHQVTQMGQEVILRCVPISNHLYFYWYRQILGQKVEFLVSFYNNEISEKSEIFDDQFSVERPDGSNFTLKIRSTKLEDSAMYFCASSPILSPLHFGNGTRLTVT.

This clone was observed once. The J gene is TRBJ2-7, the V gene TRBV27, with D maybe TRBD2 (6 bases). CDR1 and CDR2 (germline): MNHEY, SMNVEV (reference sequence). The CDR3 sequence is 14 residues long. Trimming cost V 6 bases and J 4 bases, with 16 bases left between them. The CDR3 coding sequence is TGTGCCAGCAGCAGGTCGGGAGTGCCTTACGAGCAGTACTTC. Protein sequence: CASSRSGVPYEQYF.

V gene TRBV5-4 combines with J gene TRBJ2-1; D may be TRBD2 (6 bases). The V and J ends lost 3 bases and 1 base respectively, with 14 bases between them. The CDR3 loop spans 16 amino acids. Germline CDR1 reads SGHNT; CDR2 reads YYREEE (reference sequence). DNA of the CDR3: TGTGCCAGCAGCTGGGGAGCTGCGGGGTCCTACAATGAGCAGTTCTTC. This codes for CASSWGAAGSYNEQFF.

J is TRBJ2-2 and V is TRBV28; 7 nucleotides line up with TRBD1. CDR3 size: 14 residues. The V gene's germline CDR1 is MDHEN and CDR2 SYDVKM. V was pared by 5 bases and J by 6 bases, with 6 bases of the junction left unmatched. The CDR3: CASSPRQGPGELFF. The DNA of the CDR3 is TGTGCCAGCAGTCCGCGACAGGGCCCCGGGGAGCTGTTTTTT.

This chain joins TRBV29-1 and TRBJ1-2, with D possibly TRBD1 on 5 matching bases. The CDR3 is 12 amino acids. In germline, CDR1 is SQVTM, CDR2 ANQGSEA. Trimming shortened V by 8 bases and J by 8 bases, and 18 bases separated the two germline ends. The CDR3 DNA is TGCAGCACACAACCCTGGGGCGAGGGCTACACCTTC. It is translated as CSTQPWGEGYTF.

The chain joins TRBV6-5 to TRBJ1-6; D is perhaps TRBD1 (5 bases). V was pared by 2 bases and J by 8 bases, with 10 bases between. Looked up from germline, CDR1 is MNHEY and CDR2 is SVGAGI. CDR3 size: 14 residues. Here the CDR3 reads CASSYNRRDSPLHF. The CDR3 bases are TGTGCCAGCAGTTACAACAGGCGGGATTCACCCCTCCACTTT.

V gene TRBV28 combines with J gene TRBJ1-5, with no clear D. The CDR3 sequence is 15 residues long. The germline gives CDR1 MDHEN, CDR2 SYDVKM. The V end was cut by 4 bases, the J end by 0 bases, with 10 bases between. DNA for the CDR3: TGTGCCAGCAGTTCCGGACTGATTAGCAATCAGCCCCAGCATTTT. Protein: CASSSGLISNQPQHF.

The V gene is TRBV6-5, the J gene TRBJ2-7; 9 bases agree with TRBD2. J was trimmed by 2 bases and V by 2 bases; bases with no gene match: 4. CDR1 and CDR2 from the germline V gene are MNHEY and SVGAGI. The CDR3 is made up of 15 amino acids. CDR3 loop: CASSYVAGATYEQYF. CDR3 coding DNA: TGTGCCAGCAGTTACGTAGCGGGAGCCACCTACGAGCAGTACTTC.

There are a few counts of this clone. The chain recombines TRBV29-1 with TRBJ1-1; D may be TRBD1 (5 bases). Trimming shortened V by 4 bases and J by 1 base, and 16 bases separated the two germline ends. The CDR3 is 15 residues long. Germline CDR1 is SQVTM and CDR2 is ANQGSEA. As DNA, the CDR3 is TGCAGCGTTGTCGTCGGGGCAGGTTCGAACACTGAAGCTTTCTTT. It translates to CSVVVGAGSNTEAFF.